The 17 T cell receptor beta chains presented below share a single source sample, sequenced in a study of response to subunit inactivated influenza vaccine. In TCRdb, the RT-PCR reads were re-called with MiXCR into one record per CDR3 protein. The table includes around 790,000 distinct CDR3 sequences, 21% detected once. Here the sequenced sample was PBMCs from blood, taken around 5 days after vaccination. The receptors shown here come from a man aged 50 to 59 who received an inactivated influenza vaccine.

The chain uses TRBV5-1 and TRBJ1-4; weak D call: TRBD1 (5 bases). Trimming stripped 2 bases from V and 8 bases from J, with 16 bases between. Per germline, CDR1 SGHRS and CDR2 YFSETQ. The CDR3 sequence is 15 residues long. CDR3 sequence (DNA): TGCGCCAGCAGCTTTAACAGGCCTAAGGGGGAAAAACTGTTTTTT. As protein: CASSFNRPKGEKLFF.

The sample holds a few counts of this clonotype. The rearrangement joins TRBV12-3 or TRBV12-4 to TRBJ1-3; D is uncertain. V shed 2 bases and J shed 0 bases, with 5 bases lying between them. This CDR3 has 14 amino acids. The DNA of the CDR3 is TGTGCCAGCAGTTTAACTACCTCTGGAAACACCATATATTTT. This sequence encodes CASSLTTSGNTIYF.

This chain connects TRBV7-2 to TRBJ2-2; D ambiguous. Germline CDR1 is SGHTA and CDR2 is FQGNSA. The CDR3 is 16 residues long. Trimming stripped 1 base from V and 0 bases from J, with 9 bases between. The CDR3 DNA follows: TGTGCCAGCAGCTTAGTTCCGAGCGCGAACACCGGGGAGCTGTTTTTT. Translated, it gives CASSLVPSANTGELFF.

This clonotype was picked up a small number of times. The CDR3 region has the DNA TGCAGCGTTGAGAGGCGCCTAACCTACAATGAGCAGTTCTTC. Translation gives CSVERRLTYNEQFF. The V gene is TRBV29-1, the J gene TRBJ2-1; D gene uncertain. Germline V lookup: CDR1 SQVTM, CDR2 ANQGSEA. Trimming removed 3 bases at V and 2 bases at J, with 11 bases between. The CDR3 extends over 14 amino acids.

Remarks on this clonotype: A read error is likely, as this CDR3 ends without the conserved phenylalanine or tryptophan. The CDR3 nucleotides are TGCAGCGCGACGGCAGGCTCTGGAAACACCATATATCTT. Residues: CSATAGSGNTIYL. V gene TRBV29-1 combines with J gene TRBJ1-3; D gene unclear. V lost 7 bases to trimming and J lost 0 bases, with 10 bases between them. Germline V gene data show CDR1 as SQVTM and CDR2 as ANQGSEA. This CDR3 spans 13 amino acids.

This chain joins TRBV20-1 and TRBJ2-3, with TRBD2 identical over 11 bases. The CDR3 is 16 residues long. Germline V gene lookup returns CDR1 DFQATT and CDR2 SNEGSKA (reference sequence). Trimming took 3 bases from V and 5 from J; bases not matched to a gene: 10. The CDR3 DNA sequence: TGCAGTGCTAGCGCCCCACTAGCGGGGGTGGTAGATACGCAGTATTTT. Protein: CSASAPLAGVVDTQYF.

The rearrangement joins TRBV7-3 to TRBJ2-3; D gene unclear. The ends were cut back, 5 bases at V and 0 bases at J, with 12 bases in the middle. This CDR3 spans 15 amino acids. Germline CDR1 SGHTA, CDR2 FQGTGA. This chain's CDR3 is CASSPVEASTDTQYF. Written as DNA, the CDR3 is TGTGCCAGCAGCCCCGTAGAGGCAAGCACAGATACGCAGTATTTT.

This clonotype came up a few times. The chain recombines TRBV28 with TRBJ2-1, with D unclear. CDR1 and CDR2 (germline): MDHEN, SYDVKM. This CDR3 has 12 residues. V shed 3 bases and J shed 8 bases, with 8 bases lying between them. The CDR3 region is CASSFSSDEQFF. CDR3 DNA: TGTGCCAGCAGTTTCAGCTCCGATGAGCAGTTCTTC.

The chain combines TRBV29-1 with TRBJ1-2; 8 bases are a match to TRBD1. J was trimmed by 4 bases and V by 6 bases; bases with no gene match: 4. Germline V gene sequence: CDR1 SQVTM, CDR2 ANQGSEA. The CDR3 contains 12 residues. For the CDR3, the DNA is TGCAGCGTCGGGACAGGAGCCTATGGCTACACCTTC. This codes for CSVGTGAYGYTF.

This clonotype was seen many times. V gene TRBV7-9 combines with J gene TRBJ2-5; D not certain. Germline V lookup: CDR1 SEHNR, CDR2 FQNEAQ (reference sequence). This CDR3 contains 13 residues. The V end lost 1 base, the J end lost 4 bases, and 7 bases lay between the germline ends. The CDR3 sequence is CASSLGIRETQYF. The CDR3 DNA is TGTGCCAGCAGCTTAGGCATCCGAGAGACCCAGTACTTC.

This clonotype was seen only a few times. V is TRBV20-1 and J is TRBJ2-2; 8 bases fit TRBD1. V dropped 3 bases and J dropped 0; count of bases not matched to a gene: 6. Germline V gene data show CDR1 as DFQATT and CDR2 as SNEGSKA (reference sequence). The CDR3 contains 16 residues. CDR3 coding DNA: TGCAGTGCTAGGAAGCGACAGGGGTCGAACACCGGGGAGCTGTTTTTT. Translated: CSARKRQGSNTGELFF.

The chain couples TRBV20-1 to TRBJ2-7; D may be TRBD1 (7 bases). The length of the CDR3 is 13 residues. Germline CDR1 is DFQATT and CDR2 is SNEGSKA (reference sequence). The V and J ends lost 6 bases and 1 base respectively, with 13 bases between them. The CDR3 DNA follows: TGCAGTGCCCTGACAGGGAGGTCCTACGAGCAGTACTTC. Residues: CSALTGRSYEQYF.

The chain combines TRBV7-8 with TRBJ1-1; no definite D call. V lost 4 bases, J lost 0 bases, and 9 bases lay in between. This CDR3 has 14 amino acids. Germline lookup yields CDR1 SGHVS and CDR2 FQNEAQ. The CDR3 here is CASSSAILNTEAFF. The CDR3 region has the DNA TGTGCCAGCAGCTCGGCAATCCTGAACACTGAAGCTTTCTTT.

This rearrangement joins TRBV6-1 to TRBJ1-1; 9 nucleotides match TRBD1. Germline V gene sequence: CDR1 MNHNS, CDR2 SASEGT. With 5 bases clipped from V and 7 bases from J, the junction kept 8 bases outside the gene matches. The CDR3 totals 14 residues. CDR3 in amino acids: CASSPLQGADEAFF. CDR3 DNA: TGTGCCAGCAGTCCCCTACAGGGGGCGGATGAAGCTTTCTTT.

This clonotype has ten or more counts. This chain connects TRBV12-3 or TRBV12-4 to TRBJ1-6; D perhaps matches TRBD1 (6 bases). CDR3 length: 14 amino acids. The V end lost 6 bases, the J end lost 8 bases, and 14 bases lay between the germline ends. CDR3 protein: CASRKDSSYSPLHF. In DNA, the CDR3 is TGTGCCAGCAGGAAGGACAGCAGTTATTCACCCCTCCACTTT.

There are a few counts of this clonotype. CDR3 nucleotide sequence: TGCGCCAGCAGCCAAGTATTTGGGCGGGGGGGCCGCTACAATGAGCAGTTCTTC. Encoded protein: CASSQVFGRGGRYNEQFF. V usage is TRBV4-1 and J usage is TRBJ2-1, with 9 positions matching TRBD2. The V gene end was trimmed by 1 base and the J gene end by 3 bases; junction bases not matched to a gene: 10. Germline CDR1 and CDR2: MGHRA and YSYEKL. This CDR3 is built from 18 residues.

The J gene is TRBJ2-3, the V gene TRBV7-2, with D possibly being TRBD1 (5 bases). The V end was cut by 5 bases, the J end by 0 bases, with 12 bases between. The CDR3 has 15 amino acids. CDR1 SGHTA and CDR2 FQGNSA come from the germline V gene. CDR3 in amino acids: CASSRQISSTDTQYF. CDR3 bases: TGTGCCAGCAGCCGACAGATCTCTAGCACAGATACGCAGTATTTT.